A selection of T cell receptor beta chains follows, all from one sample in a study of cytomegalovirus exposure and HLA in healthy donors. The repertoire was sequenced with immunoSEQ multiplex PCR; TCRdb's copy has only in-frame clones and lacks some. This repertoire includes over 100,000 clones. The sequenced sample was PBMCs. The origin of the receptors is a woman aged 40 to 55 in good health and CMV-seropositive. The CDR3 runs from the conserved cysteine through the conserved F or W. D genes are given only for firm matches.

D gene,V gene,J gene,CDR3 DNA,CDR3 protein
TRBD1,TRBV19,TRBJ1-2,TGTGCCAGTATCGGTGACAGGGGGAGATATGGCTACACCTTC,CASIGDRGRYGYTF
TRBD2,TRBV11-2,TRBJ2-2,TGTGCCAGCAGCTTAGATCCTGGCGGGGGAATCACCGGGGAGCTGTTTTTT,CASSLDPGGGITGELFF
.,TRBV6-6,TRBJ2-1,TGTGCCAGCAGGGAACGAGGCAATGAGCAGTTCTTC,CASRERGNEQFF
.,TRBV29-1,TRBJ2-5,TGCAGCGCTTCCGGGGGGCGCGTGTTCCAAGAGACCCAGTACTTC,CSASGGRVFQETQYF
.,TRBV2,TRBJ1-1,TGTGCCAGCAGCCCGACAGCCGATAAGAACACTGAAGCTTTCTTT,CASSPTADKNTEAFF
TRBD1,TRBV19,TRBJ2-5,TGTGCCAGTAGTATACTACAGGGGAACCAAGAGACCCAGTACTTC,CASSILQGNQETQYF
TRBD2,TRBV4-1,TRBJ2-7,TGCGCCAGCAGCCAAGATCCTCGGGGAACCAGGGGACGCGGGAGGGCCGGTTTCGAGCAGTACTTC,CASSQDPRGTRGRGRAGFEQYF
TRBD1,TRBV30,TRBJ2-7,TGTGCCTGGAAATCGGGACAGATAACCTACGAGCAGTACTTC,CAWKSGQITYEQYF
.,TRBV4-1,TRBJ2-7,TGCGCCAGCAGCGTACAGAATACCGGGACACTCGAAACCTACGAGCAGTACTTC,CASSVQNTGTLETYEQYF
TRBD2,TRBV29-1,TRBJ2-7,TGCAGCGTTGCGGGAGGATACGAGCAGTACTTC,CSVAGGYEQYF
.,TRBV13,TRBJ2-5,TGTGCCAGCAGCTTACCAGGGGACGGCGAGACCCAGTACTTC,CASSLPGDGETQYF
.,TRBV6-5,TRBJ2-2,TGTGCCAGCAGTTCCCGACCACAGGGGAACACCGGGGAGCTGTTTTTT,CASSSRPQGNTGELFF
TRBD1,TRBV7-9,TRBJ2-1,TGTGCCAGCAGCCCGGACAGGGGGCGATACAATGAGCAGTTCTTC,CASSPDRGRYNEQFF
TRBD2,TRBV2,TRBJ2-5,TGTGCCAGCAGTGGTAGCGGGAGGGCCCAGGAGACCCAGTACTTC,CASSGSGRAQETQYF
.,TRBV11-3,TRBJ1-1,TGTGCCAGCAGTCGGGATAGGAACACTGAAGCTTTCTTT,CASSRDRNTEAFF
.,TRBV9,TRBJ2-2,TGTGCCAGCAGCCCGAGAGGCCTGAACACCGGGGAGCTGTTTTTT,CASSPRGLNTGELFF
.,TRBV7-6,TRBJ2-7,TGTGCCAGCAGCTTACAGAGCGGGTGGGACCCCTACGAGCAGTACTTC,CASSLQSGWDPYEQYF
.,TRBV6-7,TRBJ2-7,TGTGCCAGCAGTTACTCGGGGGGCGAGCAGTACTTC,CASSYSGGEQYF
TRBD2,TRBV19,TRBJ2-1,TGTGCCAGTAGTATCGGGAGGGCCAATGAGCAGTTCTTC,CASSIGRANEQFF
.,TRBV20-1,TRBJ2-5,TGCAGTGCCCACAGTCGAGAGACCCAGTACTTC,CSAHSRETQYF
.,TRBV6-6,TRBJ2-7,TGTGCCAGCAGTTACGGGGAGATCTACGAGCAGTACTTC,CASSYGEIYEQYF
TRBD2,TRBV6-5,TRBJ2-1,TGTGCCAGCAGTTATGAAGCGGGAGGGCCCCACAATGAGCAGTTCTTC,CASSYEAGGPHNEQFF
TRBD2,TRBV7-9,TRBJ2-7,TGTGCCAGCACTAGGGACTACTCCTACGAGCAGTACTTC,CASTRDYSYEQYF
TRBD2,TRBV28,TRBJ2-3,TGTGCCAGCAGTCCCGGGACTAGCGGGAGAGGCACAGATACGCAGTATTTT,CASSPGTSGRGTDTQYF
TRBD2,TRBV6-1,TRBJ2-5,TGTGCCAGCAGAGAGACTAGCGGGACCCAGTACTTC,CASRETSGTQYF
.,TRBV6-5,TRBJ2-7,TGTGCCAGCAGTTACGGTCGCGCTCGCGAGCAGTACTTC,CASSYGRAREQYF
.,TRBV18,TRBJ1-2,TGTGCCAGCTCACCTGGGCAGGCAACCCTCTATGGCTACACCTTC,CASSPGQATLYGYTF
.,TRBV6-1,TRBJ1-4,TGTGCCGTCAGACAGGTTTTCCCTAATGAAAAACTGTTTTTT,CAVRQVFPNEKLFF
TRBD1,TRBV5-5,TRBJ1-5,TGTGCCAGCAGCCTAAGGACAGGGCCCAATCAGCCCCAGCATTTT,CASSLRTGPNQPQHF
TRBD2,TRBV5-1,TRBJ2-7,TGCGCCAGCAGCTCCCTACGGAGCGGGGGTTCCTCGGGCTACGAGCAGTACTTC,CASSSLRSGGSSGYEQYF
TRBD1,TRBV9,TRBJ1-3,TGTGCCAGCAGTGCAGGGGGTGCGGGAAACACCATATATTTT,CASSAGGAGNTIYF
TRBD2,TRBV6-5,TRBJ2-1,TGTGCCAGCAGTATGGCGGGAGATGAGCAGTTCTTC,CASSMAGDEQFF
TRBD2,TRBV5-1,TRBJ2-7,TGCGCCAGCAGCTTGCTCCAATTAGCGGGAAACTCCGAGCAGTACTTC,CASSLLQLAGNSEQYF
.,TRBV15,TRBJ2-7,TGTGCCACCAGCAGAGACAGGCTTTACGAGCAGTACTTC,CATSRDRLYEQYF